This TCR beta chain stems from a study of T cells in Graves' hyperthyroidism and ophthalmopathy. Points from the study as a whole: Prediction of ophthalmopathy progression came a median approximately 6 months pre-onset.

To note about this clonotype: Its antigen is undetermined.

Extraction of PBMCs used 10 ml of fresh peripheral blood. RNA transcripts served as the template for amplifying TCR beta CDR3 regions. The primer set for the first-round RT-PCR of the TCR CDR3 was HTBI. TCRdb reprocessed the multiplex PCR reads with MiXCR, giving one entry per CDR3 protein. The sample records about 270,000 distinct CDR3 sequences, under 30% being singletons. The sequenced material came from blood. The origin of this receptor is a man aged 35 to 55 with Graves' hyperthyroidism that later progressed to Graves' ophthalmopathy.

The CDR3 DNA follows: TGTGCCAGCAGTGAAGCAGGGAGGGGCGAGCAGTACTTC. Translated, it gives CASSEAGRGEQYF. The rearrangement joins TRBV12-3 or TRBV12-4 to TRBJ2-7; 7 bases line up with TRBD2. V shed 5 bases and J 6 bases; nucleotides not matched to a gene: 7. This CDR3 comprises 13 residues.